The 8 T cell receptor beta chains presented below share a single source sample, sequenced in a study of T cell changes during pregnancy in multiple sclerosis. TCRdb's copy holds only in-frame clones and misses some; the assay was immunoSEQ multiplex PCR. This table holds tens of thousands of clones, about nine tenths found once. Sequenced here: CD8+ T cells from peripheral blood mononuclear cells, sampled before pregnancy. The receptors derive from a female donor with multiple sclerosis, enrolled in a pregnancy study.

The chain combines TRBV15 with TRBJ2-1; D unresolved. CDR3 length: 13 residues. V lost 2 bases and J 4 bases, leaving 6 bases between the germline ends. Per the germline V gene, CDR1 is LNHNV and CDR2 is YYDKDF (reference sequence). The CDR3 DNA reads TGTGCCACCAGCAGACCTAGGTACAATGAGCAGTTCTTC. Amino acid sequence: CATSRPRYNEQFF. Combining the CDR3 with reference TRBV15 and TRBJ2-1 gives the whole variable domain DAMVIQNPRYQVTQFGKPVTLSCSQTLNHNVMYWYQQKSSQAPKLLFHYYDKDFNNEADTPDNFQSRRPNTSFCFLDIRSPGLGDTAMYLCATSRPRYNEQFFGPGTRLTVL.

In DNA, the CDR3 is TGTGCCAGCAGCCGGGACAGGGTTTCACCCCTCCACTTT. Amino acid sequence: CASSRDRVSPLHF. The chain uses TRBV7-6 and TRBJ1-6; 9 nucleotides line up with TRBD1. J gave up 9 bases and V 5 bases, and 2 bases lay outside the gene matches. The CDR3 loop spans 13 amino acids. Germline V gene lookup returns CDR1 SGHVS and CDR2 FNYEAQ.

The J gene is TRBJ2-7, the V gene TRBV21-1; TRBD1 is taken as the D call from the table, unchecked against the DNA. TRBV21-1 is designated a pseudogene. The CDR3 length is 14 residues. CDR3 sequence: CASSKADREYEQYF. The CDR3 DNA follows: TGTGCCAGCAGCAAAGCGGACAGGGAGTACGAGCAGTACTTC.

The chain has TRBV6-1 and TRBJ2-7; 10 positions agree with TRBD1. This CDR3 region has 15 residues. With V trimmed by 6 bases and J by 4 bases, 9 bases remained unmatched. Germline V lookup: CDR1 MNHNS, CDR2 SASEGT. CDR3 DNA: TGTGCCAGCAGGGGGGGGGACAGGGGCGGGTACGAGCAGTACTTC. Its translation is CASRGGDRGGYEQYF.

V and J are TRBV7-8 and TRBJ2-3, with 9 bases identical to TRBD2. The CDR3 is 16 amino acids. Germline loops: CDR1 SGHVS, CDR2 FQNEAQ. Trimming at V came to 0 bases and at J to 2 bases, leaving 3 bases not matched to a gene. CDR3 DNA: TGTGCCAGCAGCTTAGCCCTAGCGGGGCCCACAGATACGCAGTATTTT. It specifies CASSLALAGPTDTQYF.

This chain connects TRBV4-3 to TRBJ2-7; 11 bases match TRBD2. V was clipped by 1 base and J by 1 base; unmatched bases: 3. In germline, CDR1 is LGHNA, CDR2 YSLEER. The CDR3 has 16 residues. The CDR3 DNA reads TGCGCCAGCAGCCAAGTGGTAGCGGGGGGGTCCTACGAGCAGTACTTC. This sequence encodes CASSQVVAGGSYEQYF.

The CDR3 DNA is TGTGCCAGCAGCTTACCAGGACTAGCGGGGGCCTCCTACAATGAGCAGTTCTTC. Its translation is CASSLPGLAGASYNEQFF. The chain carries TRBV7-9 and TRBJ2-1, with 13 bases that match TRBD2. Trimming at V came to 2 bases and at J to 0 bases, leaving 4 bases not matched to a gene. Germline CDR1 SEHNR, CDR2 FQNEAQ (reference sequence). The CDR3 covers 18 residues. The full variable domain, its missing parts supplied by reference TRBV7-9 and TRBJ2-1, is DTGVSQNPRHKITKRGQNVTFRCDPISEHNRLYWYRQTLGQGPEFLTYFQNEAQLEKSRLLSDRFSAERPKGSFSTLEIQRTEQGDSAMYLCASSLPGLAGASYNEQFFGPGTRLTVL.

The chain recombines TRBV7-2 with TRBJ1-2, with D unresolved. This CDR3 spans 16 amino acids. V was pared by 5 bases and J by 3 bases, with 19 bases between. Germline lookup yields CDR1 SGHTA and CDR2 FQGNSA. CDR3 sequence: CASSPEAATIYYGYTF. In nucleotides, the CDR3 is TGTGCCAGCAGCCCCGAGGCCGCCACGATCTACTATGGCTACACCTTC.